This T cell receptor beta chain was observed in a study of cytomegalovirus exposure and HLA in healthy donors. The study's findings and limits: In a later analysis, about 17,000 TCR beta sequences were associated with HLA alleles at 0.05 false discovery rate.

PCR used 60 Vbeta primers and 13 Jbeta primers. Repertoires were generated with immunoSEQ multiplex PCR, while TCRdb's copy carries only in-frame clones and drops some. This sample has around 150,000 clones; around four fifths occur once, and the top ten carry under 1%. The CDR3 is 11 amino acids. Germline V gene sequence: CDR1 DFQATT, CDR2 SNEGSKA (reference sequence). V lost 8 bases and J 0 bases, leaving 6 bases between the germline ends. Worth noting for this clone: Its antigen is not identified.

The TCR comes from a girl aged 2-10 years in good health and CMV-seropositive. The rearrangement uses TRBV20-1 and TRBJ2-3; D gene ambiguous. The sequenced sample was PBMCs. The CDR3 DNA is TGCAGTACCACTAGCACAGATACGCAGTATTTT. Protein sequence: CSTTSTDTQYF.